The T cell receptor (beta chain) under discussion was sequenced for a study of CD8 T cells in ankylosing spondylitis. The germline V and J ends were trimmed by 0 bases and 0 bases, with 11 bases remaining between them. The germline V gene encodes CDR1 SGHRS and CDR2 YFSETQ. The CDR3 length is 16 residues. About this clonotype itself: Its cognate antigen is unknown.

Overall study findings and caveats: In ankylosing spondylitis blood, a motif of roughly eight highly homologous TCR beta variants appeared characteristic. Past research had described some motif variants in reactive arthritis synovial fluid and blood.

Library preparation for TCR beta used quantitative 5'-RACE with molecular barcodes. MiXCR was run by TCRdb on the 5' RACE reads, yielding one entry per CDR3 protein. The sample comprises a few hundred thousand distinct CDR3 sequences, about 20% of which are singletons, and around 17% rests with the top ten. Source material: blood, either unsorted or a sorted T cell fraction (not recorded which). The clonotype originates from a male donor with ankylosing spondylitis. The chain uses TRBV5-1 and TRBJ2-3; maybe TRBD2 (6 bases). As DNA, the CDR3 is TGCGCCAGCAGCTTGGACTCCGGGACTAGCACAGATACGCAGTATTTT. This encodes CASSLDSGTSTDTQYF. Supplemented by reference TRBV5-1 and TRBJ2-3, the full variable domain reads KAGVTQTPRYLIKTRGQQVTLSCSPISGHRSVSWYQQTPGQGLQFLFEYFSETQRNKGNFPGRFSGRQFSNSRSEMNVSTLELGDSALYLCASSLDSGTSTDTQYFGPGTRLTVL.